This TCR beta chain was observed in a study of graft-versus-host responses after intestinal transplantation. The method was immunoSEQ multiplex PCR; TCRdb's version includes in-frame clones alone and lacks a portion of them. The sample contains approximately 90,000 clones, 92% of which appear only once. A note on this clone: Antigen unknown.

This TCR derives from a human donor who was the organ donor for an intestinal transplant. This sample comprised unstimulated CD8+ T cells sorted from spleen or lymph node cells, obtained before transplant.

The CDR3 loop is CAWQGGAEQYF. The CDR3 nucleotides read TGTGCCTGGCAAGGGGGCGCCGAGCAGTACTTC. This chain links TRBV30 with TRBJ2-7, with 7 nucleotides matching TRBD1. Germline V gene sequence: CDR1 GTSNPN, CDR2 SVGIG (reference sequence). The length of the CDR3 is 11 residues. Losses at the gene ends were 5 bases for V and 6 bases for J; bases not matched to a gene: 4.